These T cell receptor beta chains were read from a single sample in a study of blood T cell repertoires in COVID-19. Some clones are missing from TCRdb's copy, which holds only in-frame ones; the method was immunoSEQ multiplex PCR. The sample lists roughly 200,000 clones, approximately 90% seen once, with 1.2% in the top ten. The sequenced sample consisted of PBMCs or T cells enriched from blood (not recorded which). Receptor source: a man aged 30-40 years who had recovered from COVID-19. CDR3s include the opening cysteine and the closing phenylalanine or tryptophan. D genes are given only for firm matches. The listing skips clone size in some rows; elsewhere it reads once, few, many or a size class.

NA,TRBJ1-3,NA,TRBV24-1,TGTGCCACCAGTGATTTTGGAGACACCATATATTTT,CATSDFGDTIYF
NA,TRBJ2-5,TRBD2,TRBV3-1/TRBV3-2,TGTGCCAGCAGCCCCCGGACTAGCGGGAGGTTTCAAGAGACCCAGTACTTC,CASSPRTSGRFQETQYF
NA,TRBJ2-6,NA,TRBV19,TGTGCCAGTAGCCTCCAGGGCTCTGGGGCCAACGTCCTGACTTTC,CASSLQGSGANVLTF
NA,TRBJ1-6,NA,TRBV9,TGTGCCAGCAGCGTCAGGGTTCAAGATTCACCCCTCCACTTT,CASSVRVQDSPLHF
NA,TRBJ2-1,TRBD2,TRBV6-2/TRBV6-3,TGTGCCAGCAGTTACTCCGGACTAGCGGGAGCCCCCTCCTACAATGAGCAGTTCTTC,CASSYSGLAGAPSYNEQFF
NA,TRBJ1-4,NA,TRBV4-3,TGCGCCAGCAGCTTTCGACAGGTCGGGAGGGAAAAACTGTTTTTT,CASSFRQVGREKLFF
NA,TRBJ2-2,TRBD1,TRBV9,TGTGCCAGCAGCGGTAGGACAGGGGACACCGGGGAGCTGTTTTTT,CASSGRTGDTGELFF
NA,TRBJ2-5,TRBD1,TRBV24-1,TGTGCCACCAGTGATACCGGGACAGGGCGGGAAGAGACCCAGTACTTC,CATSDTGTGREETQYF
once,TRBJ1-5,NA,TRBV9,TGTGCCAGCAGCCCCAGTGGCGTCAGCGAGCCTAATCAGCCCCAGCATTTT,CASSPSGVSEPNQPQHF
NA,TRBJ2-1,TRBD1,TRBV6-5,TGTGCCAGCAGTTACCAATCCGGGACAGGTTACAATGAGCAGTTCTTC,CASSYQSGTGYNEQFF
many,TRBJ2-7,NA,TRBV4-1,TGCGCCAGCAGCCAAGCGGGGGGCCTTCACTACGAGCAGTACTTC,CASSQAGGLHYEQYF
NA,TRBJ2-1,NA,TRBV5-6,TGTGCCAGCAGCTTGGGTGGCACCGGGGGCAATGAGCAGTTCTTC,CASSLGGTGGNEQFF
NA,TRBJ1-6,TRBD1,TRBV7-9,TGTGCCACCACAGGGGGTGATTCACCCCTCCACTTT,CATTGGDSPLHF
NA,TRBJ2-2,TRBD2,TRBV7-9,TGTGCCAGCAGCTTGCGGACTAGCGGGAGGGCCGAGAACACCGGGGAGCTGTTTTTT,CASSLRTSGRAENTGELFF
NA,TRBJ2-1,NA,TRBV24-1,TGTGCCACCAGTGATGACAGAAACTACAATGAGCAGTTCTTC,CATSDDRNYNEQFF
NA,TRBJ1-1,NA,TRBV19,TGTGCCAGTACCCGGGGGTGGGGCACTGAAGCTTTCTTT,CASTRGWGTEAFF
NA,TRBJ1-2,NA,TRBV27,TGTGCCAGCAGACGACAGGCTCTGGAGGGCTACACCTTC,CASRRQALEGYTF
once,TRBJ2-3,TRBD2,TRBV11-3,TGTGCCAGCAGCATTCGACTAGCGGGGGAGACAGATACGCAGTATTTT,CASSIRLAGETDTQYF
NA,TRBJ2-5,NA,TRBV19,TGTGCCAGTAGTATAGTTGCGGGGGCCCAAGAGACCCAGTACTTC,CASSIVAGAQETQYF
NA,TRBJ2-5,TRBD2,TRBV3-1/TRBV3-2,TGTGCCAGCAGCCCTCGGACTAGCGGGGGGTCGGAGACCCAGTACTTC,CASSPRTSGGSETQYF
NA,TRBJ1-5,TRBD1,TRBV5-8,TGTGCCAGCAGCTCGGGACAGGGGATTCAGCCCCAGCATTTT,CASSSGQGIQPQHF
NA,TRBJ2-3,NA,TRBV30,TGTGCCTGGAGTCCCCGGGAGAGCACAGATACGCAGTATTTT,CAWSPRESTDTQYF
few,TRBJ1-6,NA,TRBV6-4,TGTGCCAGCAGTGACTCGACAAATTCACCCCTCCACTTT,CASSDSTNSPLHF
NA,TRBJ1-2,NA,TRBV6-1,TGTGCCAGCAGTGACAGTTTTAACTATGGCTACACCTTC,CASSDSFNYGYTF
NA,TRBJ1-2,TRBD1,TRBV5-6,TGTGCCAGCAGCGCTACGACAGGGGATGCTAACTATGGCTACACCTTC,CASSATTGDANYGYTF
NA,TRBJ2-5,NA,TRBV7-2,TGTGCCAGCAGCTTAGTGCTGGGGCCGGAGACCCAGTACTTC,CASSLVLGPETQYF
NA,TRBJ1-2,NA,TRBV15,TGTGCCACCAGCAGAGACAGGAACTATGGCTACACCTTC,CATSRDRNYGYTF
NA,TRBJ2-1,NA,TRBV11-2,TGTGCCAGCAGCTTAGCACTACCAAAGTCCAGCCACGGATACAATGAGCAGTTCTTC,CASSLALPKSSHGYNEQFF
few,TRBJ2-6,NA,TRBV27,TGTGCCAGCAAGACATACGGGGTATCTGGGGCCAACGTCCTGACTTTC,CASKTYGVSGANVLTF
NA,TRBJ2-5,TRBD1,TRBV13,TGTGCCAGCCGAGTCTGGGACAGGGGGAGGTTAGAGACCCAGTACTTC,CASRVWDRGRLETQYF
NA,TRBJ2-7,TRBD2,TRBV14,TGTGCCAGCAGCCACCCCGAAGGAAGCGGGAGGATGTACGAGCAGTACTTC,CASSHPEGSGRMYEQYF
NA,TRBJ1-1,NA,TRBV20-1,TGCAGTGCTAGTAGGACAGTCTCTGAAGCTTTCTTT,CSASRTVSEAFF
NA,TRBJ2-1,TRBD2,TRBV30,TGTGCCTGGAGTGTACGGCTAGCGGGAAGGGACAATGAGCAGTTCTTC,CAWSVRLAGRDNEQFF
NA,TRBJ2-1,TRBD1,TRBV10-3,TGTGCCATCAATCCTGACAGGGGGGTTAGGAATGAGCAGTTCTTC,CAINPDRGVRNEQFF
NA,TRBJ1-6,TRBD1,TRBV5-8,TGTGCCAGCAGTTTTCAGGGGGCGAACGATTCACCCCTCCACTTT,CASSFQGANDSPLHF
NA,TRBJ1-2,NA,TRBV4-2,TGTGCCAGCAGCCCGACCCCGGACAGTAACTATGGCTACACCTTC,CASSPTPDSNYGYTF
NA,TRBJ1-5,NA,TRBV19,TGTGCCAGTAGTACAGATCTAGGCAATCAGCCCCAGCATTTT,CASSTDLGNQPQHF
NA,TRBJ2-1,TRBD2,TRBV5-1,TGCGCCAGCAGCCCGGGGGGTACCTACAATGAGCAGTTCTTC,CASSPGGTYNEQFF
NA,TRBJ1-1,TRBD1,TRBV6-2/TRBV6-3,TGTGCCAGCAGTTACCGGATGACAGGGATGAACACTGAAGCTTTCTTT,CASSYRMTGMNTEAFF
NA,TRBJ2-7,NA,TRBV6-2/TRBV6-3,TGTGCCAGCAGTTCCCCCCGTGGACAGCACGAGCAGTACTTC,CASSSPRGQHEQYF
NA,TRBJ2-1,NA,TRBV4-2,TGTGCCAGCCGGGGGGCCGGTGACAATGAGCAGTTCTTC,CASRGAGDNEQFF
NA,TRBJ1-1,TRBD1,TRBV12-3/TRBV12-4,TGTGCCAGCAGTCGGGACAGGAACACTGAAGCTTTCTTT,CASSRDRNTEAFF
NA,TRBJ2-7,TRBD2,TRBV29-1,TGCAGCGTCACCGGACTAGCGGGAGACGAGCAGTACTTC,CSVTGLAGDEQYF
NA,TRBJ1-2,NA,TRBV10-2,TGCGCCAGCAGTGAAACAGAGAACGCTAACTATGGCTACACCTTC,CASSETENANYGYTF
NA,TRBJ1-5,NA,TRBV28,TGTGCCAGCAGTCAGACGTCCATAGGCAGGATGATTCAGCCCCAGCATTTT,CASSQTSIGRMIQPQHF
NA,TRBJ2-6,TRBD1,TRBV15,TGTGCCACCACCCCGGACAGGCTTTCCGGGGCCAACGTCCTGACTTTC,CATTPDRLSGANVLTF
NA,TRBJ2-1,TRBD1,TRBV7-9,TGTGCCAGCAGCTTAGTGGGACAGGGTGGATACTACTACAATGAGCAGTTCTTC,CASSLVGQGGYYYNEQFF
NA,TRBJ2-2,NA,TRBV5-1,TGCGCCAGCAGGAGGAACACCGGGGAGCTGTTTTTT,CASRRNTGELFF
once,TRBJ2-5,TRBD2,TRBV7-9,TGTGCCAGCAGCTTAGGAACGAGCGGGATTTACCAAGAGACCCAGTACTTC,CASSLGTSGIYQETQYF
NA,TRBJ2-1,TRBD1,TRBV28,TGTGCCAGCAGCCCTTATGGGGCCAGGGACAGGGGGACACAGCAGTTCTTC,CASSPYGARDRGTQQFF
NA,TRBJ1-3,NA,TRBV10-2,TGCGCCAGCAGCTCCGACACTTCTGGAAACACCATATATTTT,CASSSDTSGNTIYF
NA,TRBJ2-7,NA,TRBV12-3/TRBV12-4,TGTGCCAGTAGCCCCGGGGGTCCAGAGCAGTACTTC,CASSPGGPEQYF
NA,TRBJ2-7,TRBD2,TRBV6-1,TGTGCCAGCAGTGAAGCAGCGGGAGGGGTTAGGTACGAGCAGTACTTC,CASSEAAGGVRYEQYF
NA,TRBJ2-1,TRBD2,TRBV27,TGTGCCAGCAGTTTGACCGGGACTAGCGGGAGGTTTGAGCAGTTCTTC,CASSLTGTSGRFEQFF
NA,TRBJ1-5,NA,TRBV6-5,TGTGCCAGCAGTTACAGGAGGGTGGGTCAGCCCCAGCATTTT,CASSYRRVGQPQHF
few,TRBJ2-3,TRBD1,TRBV6-5,TGTGCCAGCAGTCGCAGACAGGGGGACCCAGATACGCAGTATTTT,CASSRRQGDPDTQYF
once,TRBJ2-2,TRBD2,TRBV9,TGTGCCAGCAGCGCGGAGGGACTAGAGAACACCGGGGAGCTGTTTTTT,CASSAEGLENTGELFF
NA,TRBJ2-7,NA,TRBV21-1,TGTGCCAGCAGCCCCACAGGGGGTGGGTACGAGCAGTACTTC,CASSPTGGGYEQYF
NA,TRBJ2-7,NA,TRBV7-2,TGTGCCAGCAGCAGGGACACTACGGGGGAGCAGTACTTC,CASSRDTTGEQYF
few,TRBJ1-2,TRBD1,TRBV6-5,TGTGCCAGCAGTTACAAATACAGGGGACTCAACTATGGCTACACCTTC,CASSYKYRGLNYGYTF